This T cell receptor (beta chain) was retrieved from a study of blood T cell repertoires in COVID-19. Study summary: The origin of the acute and convalescent COVID-19 samples was the United States, Italy and Spain. Nucleic acid was either cDNA or gDNA, and it came from T cells, B-cell-depleted T cells, or PBMCs.

How the authors handled the data: Reference gene primer amplification gave estimated nucleated cell counts. The table came from immunoSEQ multiplex PCR; TCRdb's copy has only in-frame clones and leaves some out. V and J calls and clone size follow that table, whereas D and trimming were derived from the DNA. The top ten hold approximately 3.9% of the sample, which has over 85,000 clones, 85% seen once. V lost 6 bases to trimming and J lost 5 bases; unmatched junction nucleotides: 2. The CDR3 is made up of 12 amino acids. Germline assignment: CDR1 ENHRY and CDR2 SYGVKD. This chain joins TRBV10-3 and TRBJ2-7; 9 bases fit TRBD1. This receptor was obtained from a man between 60 and 70 years old with acute or convalescent COVID-19. The sample comprised peripheral blood. CDR3 nucleotides: TGTGCCATCAGGGGACAGGGCCACGAGCAGTACTTC. As protein: CAIRGQGHEQYF.